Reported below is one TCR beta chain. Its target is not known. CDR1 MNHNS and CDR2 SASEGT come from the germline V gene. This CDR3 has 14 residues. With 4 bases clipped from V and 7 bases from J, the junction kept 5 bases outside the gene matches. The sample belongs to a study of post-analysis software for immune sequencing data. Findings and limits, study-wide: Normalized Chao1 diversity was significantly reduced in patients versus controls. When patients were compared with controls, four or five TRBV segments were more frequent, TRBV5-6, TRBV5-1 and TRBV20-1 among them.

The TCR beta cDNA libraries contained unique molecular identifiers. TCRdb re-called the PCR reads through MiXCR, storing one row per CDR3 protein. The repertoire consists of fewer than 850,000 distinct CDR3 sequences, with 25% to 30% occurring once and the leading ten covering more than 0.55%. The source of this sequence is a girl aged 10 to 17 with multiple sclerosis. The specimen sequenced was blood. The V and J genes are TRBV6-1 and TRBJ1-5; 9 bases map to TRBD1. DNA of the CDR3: TGTGCCAGCAGTGGGGGACAGGGATGGCAGCCCCAGCATTTT. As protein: CASSGGQGWQPQHF.